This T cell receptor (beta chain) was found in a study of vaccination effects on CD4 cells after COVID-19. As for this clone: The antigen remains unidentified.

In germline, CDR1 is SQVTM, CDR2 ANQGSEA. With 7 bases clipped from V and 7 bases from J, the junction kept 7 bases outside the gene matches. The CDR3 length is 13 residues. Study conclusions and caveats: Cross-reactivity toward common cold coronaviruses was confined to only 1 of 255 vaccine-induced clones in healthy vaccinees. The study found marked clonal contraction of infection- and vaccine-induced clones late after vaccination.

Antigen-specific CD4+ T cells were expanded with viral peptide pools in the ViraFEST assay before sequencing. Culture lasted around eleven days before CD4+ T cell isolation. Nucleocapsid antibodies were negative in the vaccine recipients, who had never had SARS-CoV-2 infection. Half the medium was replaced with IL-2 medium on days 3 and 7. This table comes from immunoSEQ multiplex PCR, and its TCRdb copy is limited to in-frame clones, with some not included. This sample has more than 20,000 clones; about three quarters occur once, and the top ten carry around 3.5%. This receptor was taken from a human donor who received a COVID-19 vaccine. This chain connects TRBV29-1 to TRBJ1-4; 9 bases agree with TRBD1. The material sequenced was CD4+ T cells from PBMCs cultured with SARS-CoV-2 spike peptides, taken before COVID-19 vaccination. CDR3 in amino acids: CSAQQGASEKLFF. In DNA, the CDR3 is TGCAGCGCCCAACAGGGGGCGAGTGAAAAACTGTTTTTT.